Listed here are 2 T cell receptor beta chains from one sample, sequenced in a study of metastatic and nonmetastatic thyroid tumors (TCRdb year 2020). The library was prepared using PCR. Sequencing used an Illumina HiSeq 4000. The public reads were run again by TCRdb, first through fastp at Q25 and then through MiXCR, and only productive beta chains were kept. Counted in this sample were about 4,600 clones; roughly 18% of them appeared once. Jointly, the top ten make up roughly 24% of the sample. No treatment had been received by any patient before thyroid surgery. The source material was adjacent normal tissue. All receptors come from a male donor with papillary thyroid cancer or a benign thyroid nodule (not recorded which). Some clones in this sample may be carry-over from other donors' samples.

This clone came up many times. The CDR3 does not close with the conserved phenylalanine or tryptophan, likely indicating a read error. The limits of the CDR3 on the DNA are not certain, so only TCRdb's listed CDR3 is given. This chain uses TRBV2 with TRBJ2-6. Germline values: CDR1 SNHLY, CDR2 FYNNEI. The CDR3 is 8 residues long, counting both termini. Here the CDR3 reads CASSERPQ.

The V and J genes are TRBV27 and TRBJ1-2; D is possibly TRBD1 (5 bases). Germline CDR1 and CDR2: MNHEY and SMNVEV (reference sequence). V lost 3 bases to trimming and J lost 5 bases, with 13 bases between them. The CDR3 sequence is 14 residues long. The CDR3 coding sequence is TGTGCCAGCAGTTTCGCGTGGGGGTTATATGGCTACACCTTC. This encodes CASSFAWGLYGYTF.